This section outlines one TCR beta chain sequence together with its context. The CDR3 totals 16 residues. Per the germline V gene, CDR1 is SEHNR and CDR2 is FQNEAQ (reference sequence). The V end was cut by 4 bases, the J end by 7 bases, with 19 bases between. This entry comes from a study of blood T cell repertoires in COVID-19. Study background: Spain, Italy and the United States supplied samples that represented acute and convalescent COVID-19. PBMCs, B-cell-depleted T cells, or T cells were the source of the cDNA or gDNA that made up the material.

Source study methods: Counts of nucleated cells, estimated from reference gene primer amplification, were obtained. Here immunoSEQ multiplex PCR was the method, and the copy in TCRdb shows in-frame clones only, minus some. The D gene and trimming were derived from the DNA, and the V and J assignments and clone size from that table. This sample carries about 130,000 clones, around 74% of them seen once, and the ten largest clones take around 5.5%. The sequence came from a man in his 60s with acute or convalescent COVID-19. The chain couples TRBV7-9 to TRBJ1-4, with a weak D call TRBD1 (6 bases). Sequencing was performed on peripheral blood. This CDR3 is CASSSGSGDLIEKLFF. Here the CDR3 DNA reads TGTGCCAGCAGCTCCGGATCAGGGGATCTAATTGAAAAACTGTTTTTT.